This section outlines one T cell receptor (beta chain) sequence together with its context. This specimen belongs to a study of vaccination and CD4 T cells after COVID-19. Each CDR3 protein gets one entry after TCRdb re-called the PCR reads with MiXCR. The repertoire holds about 29,000 distinct CDR3 sequences, 50% seen once, with more than 5% in the top ten. As for time point: late sampling 161 to 241 days after vaccination in three convalescent patients. CDR1 and CDR2 (germline): MNHEY, SVGAGI. CDR3 length equals 15 residues. V lost 2 bases and J 0 bases, leaving 10 bases between the germline ends. Specimen: CD4+ T cells from blood, collected about 7 months after SARS-CoV-2 vaccination. The receptor was isolated from a human donor who had recovered from COVID-19. V and J are TRBV6-5 and TRBJ1-1; D is perhaps TRBD1 (6 bases). The CDR3 nucleotides are TGTGCCAGCAGTTACAAGGGACACCTGAACACTGAAGCTTTCTTT. Amino acids: CASSYKGHLNTEAFF.